This T cell receptor beta chain was sequenced in a study of T-cell reconstitution after alpha-beta-depleted transplantation in children. Study-wide results and caveats: Where alpha-beta T cells came from about two months after transplant was reportedly several hundred expanded graft clones. Where some patients showed high TCRbeta diversity at day 60, it came from recipient T cells and thymic progenitors that had survived.

Unique molecular identifiers were used to barcode this TCRbeta library. Using its own MiXCR run on the PCR reads, TCRdb lists one record per CDR3 protein. In the table there are approximately 650,000 distinct CDR3 sequences, about 12% of which are singletons. CDR3 length: 14 amino acids. CDR1 is SGHTS and CDR2 is YDEGEE in the germline V gene. V lost 5 bases and J 1 base, leaving 12 bases between the germline ends. This clonotype has at least ten counts. Its antigen remains unidentified. The chain links TRBV5-8 to TRBJ1-1; D perhaps matches TRBD1 (5 bases). The source is a girl aged 2 to 9 with congenital amegakaryocytic thrombocytopenia, due to receive a stem cell transplant. The source material was PBMCs, sampled before TCRalphabeta/CD19-depleted stem cell transplant. CDR3 DNA sequence: TGTGCCAGCAGGAAGCTAAGGGGGAACACTGAAGCTTTCTTT. It specifies CASRKLRGNTEAFF. The whole variable domain, filled in from reference TRBV5-8 and TRBJ1-1, reads EAGVTQSPTHLIKTRGQQATLRCSPISGHTSVYWYQQALGLGLQFLLWYDEGEERNRGNFPPRFSGRQFPNYSSELNVNALELEDSALYLCASRKLRGNTEAFFGQGTRLTVV.